This T cell receptor beta chain was retrieved from a study of cytomegalovirus exposure and HLA in healthy donors. Study details: Among about 179 million T cells, an earlier analysis found 117 million unique TCR beta sequences. Findings and caveats of the study: Analysis performed later found around 15,000 TCR beta sequences associated with HLA alleles at 0.05 false discovery rate.

The PCR contained 60 Vbeta and 13 Jbeta primers. Authors' data handling: In a later analysis, some 80 million unique TCR beta chains included roughly 11 million shared by two or more donors. Assay used: immunoSEQ multiplex PCR; TCRdb lists only in-frame clones, some missing. From that table come the V and J calls and clone size; the DNA was used to work out D and trimming. The data show 100,000 to 150,000 clones, with more than 15% seen just once and approximately 2.9% held by the top ten. The CDR3 totals 16 residues. J lost 0 bases, V lost 4 bases, and 10 bases had no gene match. Germline V CDR1 and CDR2: SGDLS, YYNGEE. In the case of this clone: What it binds is unknown.

This clonotype originated in a female donor in good health and CMV-seropositive. Sequenced: PBMCs. V usage is TRBV9 and J usage is TRBJ2-7, with 7 bases fitting TRBD1. The CDR3 here is CASSLEGAVSSYEQYF. As DNA, the CDR3 is TGTGCCAGCAGCCTTGAGGGGGCGGTGAGCTCCTACGAGCAGTACTTC.